This T cell receptor (beta chain) was documented in a study of T cells in Graves' hyperthyroidism and ophthalmopathy. Study-wide results and caveats: In blood, most of the thyroid clonotypes expanded above 0.001 were also present. The model identified upcoming ophthalmopathy a median about 7.1 months ahead of onset.

There were TCR beta CDR3 regions amplified from RNA transcripts. During a first-round RT-PCR of the TCR CDR3, the HTBI primer set was used. TCRdb re-analysed the multiplex PCR reads in MiXCR, keeping a single row per CDR3 protein. The table has about 160,000 distinct CDR3 sequences, about a tenth seen once; the top ten hold approximately 20%. Germline CDR1 DFQATT, CDR2 SNEGSKA (reference sequence). Trimming cost V 6 bases and J 4 bases; bases outside gene matches: 3. This CDR3 is built from 14 residues. The sample holds many counts of this clonotype. The target antigen is unknown. The patients, who ranged from 18 to 65 in age, presented with newly diagnosed hyperthyroidism lasting under 2 months. Together with thyroid ultrasound, orbital computed tomography, serum thyroxine and TRAb, clinical symptoms were used for diagnoses.

The TCR sequence derives from a woman younger than 30 with Graves' hyperthyroidism that later progressed to Graves' ophthalmopathy. This chain uses TRBV20-1 with TRBJ2-5, with 15 bases matching TRBD2. The sequencing input was blood. Here the CDR3 DNA reads TGCAGTGCCGTGGGACTAGCGGGGGGAGAGACCCAGTACTTC. This gives the protein CSAVGLAGGETQYF.